The entry that follows covers one T cell receptor beta chain sequence. Its specificity is not known. Germline and junction disagree at one end, which may indicate a read error. The same CDR3 arises from other DNA sequences in this sample as well. The sample belongs to a study of graft-versus-host responses after intestinal transplantation. Background on the study: Recipients were all induced with anti-thymocyte globulin, then given tacrolimus and steroids for 3 to 4 years.

Overall study findings and caveats: Recipient bone marrow held GvH clones, some seen earlier in ileum or blood. The presence of high graft-versus-host to host-versus-graft clonal ratios in allografts characterized patients with graft-donor T cell macrochimerism. Maximum circulating GvH clone levels tracked with early post-transplant HvG decreases.

CDR3 length equals 15 residues. Per the germline V gene, CDR1 is SGHKS and CDR2 is YYEKEE (reference sequence). Sequencing was performed with immunoSEQ multiplex PCR; in TCRdb, only in-frame clones are kept and a portion is missing. The sample includes more than 4,500 clones, around 70% of them seen just once. This receptor was taken from a human patient who received an intestinal transplant, so some T cells may come from the graft donor. The chain couples TRBV5-5 to TRBJ1-1; 11 positions match TRBD1. This sample comprised PBMCs, obtained just over 530 days after intestinal transplant. CDR3 region: CASSHKGQGAIEAFF. CDR3 DNA sequence: TGCGCCAGCAGCCACAAAGGACAGGGGGCTATTGAAGCTTTCTTT.